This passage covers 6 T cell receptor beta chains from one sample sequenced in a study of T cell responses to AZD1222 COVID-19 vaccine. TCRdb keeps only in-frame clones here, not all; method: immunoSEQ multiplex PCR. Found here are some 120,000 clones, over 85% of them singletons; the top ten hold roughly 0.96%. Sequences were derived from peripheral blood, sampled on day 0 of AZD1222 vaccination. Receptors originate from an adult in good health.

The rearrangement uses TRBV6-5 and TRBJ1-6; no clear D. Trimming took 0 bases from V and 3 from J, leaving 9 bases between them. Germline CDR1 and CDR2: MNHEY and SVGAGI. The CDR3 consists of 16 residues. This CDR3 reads CASSYSFLLYNSPLHF. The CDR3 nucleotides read TGTGCCAGCAGTTACTCCTTCCTCCTCTATAATTCACCCCTCCACTTT.

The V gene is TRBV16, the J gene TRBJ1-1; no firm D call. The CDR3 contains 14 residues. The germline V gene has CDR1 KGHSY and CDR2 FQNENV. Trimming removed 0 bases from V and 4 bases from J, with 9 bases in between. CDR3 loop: CASSQSYVLTEAFF. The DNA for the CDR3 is TGTGCCAGCAGCCAATCGTACGTGCTCACTGAAGCTTTCTTT.

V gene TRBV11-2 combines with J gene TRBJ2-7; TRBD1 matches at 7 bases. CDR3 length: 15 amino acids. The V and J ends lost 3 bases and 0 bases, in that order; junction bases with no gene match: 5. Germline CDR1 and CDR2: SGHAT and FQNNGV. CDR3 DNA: TGTGCCAGCAGCTTCGGGCAGGGGGACTCCTACGAGCAGTACTTC. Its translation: CASSFGQGDSYEQYF.

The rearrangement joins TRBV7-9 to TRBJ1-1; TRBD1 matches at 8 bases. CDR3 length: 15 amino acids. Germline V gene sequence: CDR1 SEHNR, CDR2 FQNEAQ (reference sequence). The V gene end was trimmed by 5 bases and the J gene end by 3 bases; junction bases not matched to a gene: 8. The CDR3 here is CASSEYRGSDTEAFF. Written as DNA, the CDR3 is TGTGCCAGCAGCGAATACAGGGGGTCGGACACTGAAGCTTTCTTT.

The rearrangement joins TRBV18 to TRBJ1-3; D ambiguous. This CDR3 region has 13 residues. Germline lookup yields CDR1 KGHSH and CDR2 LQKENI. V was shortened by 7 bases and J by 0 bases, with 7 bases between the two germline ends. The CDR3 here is CASCEYSGNTIYF. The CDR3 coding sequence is TGTGCCAGCTGCGAGTACTCTGGAAACACCATATATTTT.

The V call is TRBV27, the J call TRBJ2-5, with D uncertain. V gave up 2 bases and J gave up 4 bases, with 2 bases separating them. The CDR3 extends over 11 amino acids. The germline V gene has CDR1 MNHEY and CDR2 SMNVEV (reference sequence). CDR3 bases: TGTGCCAGCAGTTTAGGAGAGACCCAGTACTTC. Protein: CASSLGETQYF.